This TCR beta chain is from a study of control samples from healthy donors and cancer patients (dated by TCRdb to 2020 to 2022). Turning to this clone: This receptor's antigen is unknown. The sample holds no much larger clone one base away, and base qualities are not on file.

From the cysteine up to the phenylalanine, the CDR3 has a length of 16 residues. Only the CDR3 part of the read is kept: 48 bases, read in frame from the first base. V is clipped by 4 bases and J by 6 bases, and the sequence between their germline boundaries is 19 bases long. From a lookup of the germline V gene, CDR1 and CDR2 are KGHSH and LQKENI. The protocol used for the library was the immunoSEQ multiplex PCR assay. In TCRdb, the immuneACCESS table is reduced to in-frame sequences with V and J assigned. These tables do not hold every clone; where another copy was compared, an unresolved V gene accounts for under half, and the others remain unexplained. The sample yields under 95,000 clones; approximately 93% were counted once. The ten largest clones add up to over 0.75% of the sample.

The source material was blood. The sequence was obtained from a woman aged 25-40 years in good health. The V gene is TRBV18 and the J gene is TRBJ1-5; the D gene remains uncertain. DNA sequence: TGTGCCAGCTCACGTGACCGGACGGCCAGCGGTCAGCCCCAGCATTTT. The encoded protein is CASSRDRTASGQPQHF.